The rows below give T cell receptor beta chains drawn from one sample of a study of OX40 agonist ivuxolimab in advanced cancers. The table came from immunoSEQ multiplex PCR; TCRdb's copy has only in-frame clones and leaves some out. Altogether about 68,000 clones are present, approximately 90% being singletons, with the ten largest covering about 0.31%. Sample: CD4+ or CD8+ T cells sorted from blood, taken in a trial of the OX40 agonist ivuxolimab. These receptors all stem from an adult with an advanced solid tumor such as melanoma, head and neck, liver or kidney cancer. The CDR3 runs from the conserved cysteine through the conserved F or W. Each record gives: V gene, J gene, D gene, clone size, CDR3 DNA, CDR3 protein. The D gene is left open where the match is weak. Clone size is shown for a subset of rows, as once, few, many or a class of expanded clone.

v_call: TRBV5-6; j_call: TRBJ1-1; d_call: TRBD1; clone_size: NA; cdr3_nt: TGTGCCAGCAGCTCCCCTAGGGGGCCTAACACTGAAGCTTTCTTT; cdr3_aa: CASSSPRGPNTEAFF
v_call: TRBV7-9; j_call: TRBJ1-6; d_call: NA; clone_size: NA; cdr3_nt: TGTGCCAGCAGCGCGGGCGGGGTGACCAATAATTCACCCCTCCACTTT; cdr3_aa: CASSAGGVTNNSPLHF
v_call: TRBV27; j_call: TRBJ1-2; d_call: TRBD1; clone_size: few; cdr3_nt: TGTGCCAGCAGTTTAGACAGGGTGAGGGGCTACACCTTC; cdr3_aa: CASSLDRVRGYTF
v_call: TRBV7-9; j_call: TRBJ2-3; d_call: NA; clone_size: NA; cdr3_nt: TGTGCCAGCAGCTTAGCTAGCGTGACCACAGATACGCAGTATTTT; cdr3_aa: CASSLASVTTDTQYF
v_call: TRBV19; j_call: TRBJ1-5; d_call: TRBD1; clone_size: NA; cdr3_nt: TGTGCCAGTAGTATATCCCCTACAGGGGGAACCAATCAGCCCCAGCATTTT; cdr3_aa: CASSISPTGGTNQPQHF
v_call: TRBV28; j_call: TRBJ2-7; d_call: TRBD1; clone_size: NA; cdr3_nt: TGTGCCAGCAGTTCAGGGACAGGGAGCTCCTACGAGCAGTACTTC; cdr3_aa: CASSSGTGSSYEQYF
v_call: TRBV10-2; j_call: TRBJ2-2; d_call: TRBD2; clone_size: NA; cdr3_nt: TGCGCCAGCGGGGGACTACAGAACACCGGGGAGCTGTTTTTT; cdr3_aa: CASGGLQNTGELFF
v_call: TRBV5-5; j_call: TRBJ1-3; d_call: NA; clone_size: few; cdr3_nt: TGTGCCAGCAGCGCAGACAGTTACTCTGGAAACACCATATATTTT; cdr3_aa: CASSADSYSGNTIYF
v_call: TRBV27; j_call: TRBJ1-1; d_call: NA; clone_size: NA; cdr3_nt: TGTGCCAGCAGTTTCCGAGGACAGATCGCCTATGAAGCTTTCTTT; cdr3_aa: CASSFRGQIAYEAFF
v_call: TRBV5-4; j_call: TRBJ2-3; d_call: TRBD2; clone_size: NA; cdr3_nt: TGTGCCAGCAGCTTGGGCGGGAGAGGGGCAGATACGCAGTATTTT; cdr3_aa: CASSLGGRGADTQYF
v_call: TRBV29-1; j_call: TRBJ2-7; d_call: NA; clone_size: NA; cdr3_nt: TGCAGCGTTGCTCATGCCGGGGCCGGCTACGAGCAGTACTTC; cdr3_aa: CSVAHAGAGYEQYF
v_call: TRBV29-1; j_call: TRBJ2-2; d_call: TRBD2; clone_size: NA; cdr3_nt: TGCAGCGCCGGAGGGGGACTAGCGGGAGGGCCTACCGGGGAGCTGTTTTTT; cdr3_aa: CSAGGGLAGGPTGELFF
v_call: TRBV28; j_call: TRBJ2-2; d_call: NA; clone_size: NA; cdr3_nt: TGTGCCAGCAGTTTATTGGAGACCGGGGAGCTGTTTTTT; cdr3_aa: CASSLLETGELFF
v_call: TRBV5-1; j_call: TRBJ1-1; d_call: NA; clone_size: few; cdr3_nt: TGCGCCAGCAGCGAAAACACTGAAGCTTTCTTT; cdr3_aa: CASSENTEAFF
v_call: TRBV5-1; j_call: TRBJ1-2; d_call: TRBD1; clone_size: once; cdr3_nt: TGCGCCAGCAGCGCAGGAGGACAGGGGGCCTATGGCTACACCTTC; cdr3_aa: CASSAGGQGAYGYTF
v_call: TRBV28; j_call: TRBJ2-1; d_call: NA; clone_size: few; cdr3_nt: TGTGCCAGCAGTTTACCGACAGGGCGTGGGGGGAATGAGCAGTTCTTC; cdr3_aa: CASSLPTGRGGNEQFF
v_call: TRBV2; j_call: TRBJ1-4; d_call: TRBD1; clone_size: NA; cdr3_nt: TGTGCCAGCAGGGACGGACAGGTTGTTTGGGAAAAACTGTTTTTT; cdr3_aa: CASRDGQVVWEKLFF
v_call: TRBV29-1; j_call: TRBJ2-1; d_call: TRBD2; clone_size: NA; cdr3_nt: TGCAGCGTTGAAGGACTAGCGGGAGGAGAGCAGTTCTTC; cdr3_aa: CSVEGLAGGEQFF
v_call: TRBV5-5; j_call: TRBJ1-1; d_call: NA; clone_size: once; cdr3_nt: TGTGCCAGCAGCAAACAGGGTACGGCCGTGGAAGCTTTCTTT; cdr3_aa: CASSKQGTAVEAFF
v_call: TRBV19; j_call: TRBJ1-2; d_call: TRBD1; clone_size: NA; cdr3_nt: TGTGCCAGTAGTATAACAGTGGAGGAGGGGGCTAAAGGCTACACCTTC; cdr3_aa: CASSITVEEGAKGYTF
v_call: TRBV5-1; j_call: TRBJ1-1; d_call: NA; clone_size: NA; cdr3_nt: TGCGCCAGCAGCTCTCCGGGACATTACACTGAAGCTTTCTTT; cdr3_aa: CASSSPGHYTEAFF
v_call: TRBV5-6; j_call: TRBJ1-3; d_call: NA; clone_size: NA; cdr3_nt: TGTGCCAGCAGCCCTTGGGTACTTGGAAACACCATATATTTT; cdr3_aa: CASSPWVLGNTIYF
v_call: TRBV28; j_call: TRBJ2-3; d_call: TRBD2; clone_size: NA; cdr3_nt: TGTGCCAGCAGCTATAGCGGGAACCAGGCAGATACGCAGTATTTT; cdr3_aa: CASSYSGNQADTQYF
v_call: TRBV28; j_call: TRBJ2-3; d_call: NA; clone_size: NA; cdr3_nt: TGTGCCAGCAGCCCAGATAAGGGTCGCACAGATACGCAGTATTTT; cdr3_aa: CASSPDKGRTDTQYF
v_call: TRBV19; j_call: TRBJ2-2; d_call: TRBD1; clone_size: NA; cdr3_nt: TGTGCCAGTAGCGGGACAGGGAGAACCGGGGAGCTGTTTTTT; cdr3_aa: CASSGTGRTGELFF
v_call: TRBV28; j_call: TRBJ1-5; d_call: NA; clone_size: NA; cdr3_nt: TGTGCCAGCGAGGCCGGGAATAGCAATCAGCCCCAGCATTTT; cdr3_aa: CASEAGNSNQPQHF
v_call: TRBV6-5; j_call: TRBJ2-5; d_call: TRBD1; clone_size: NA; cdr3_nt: TGTGCCAGCAGTCCCGGGACAGGGCAAGAGACCCAGTACTTC; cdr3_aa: CASSPGTGQETQYF
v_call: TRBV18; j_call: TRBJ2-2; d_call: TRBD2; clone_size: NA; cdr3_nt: TGTGCCAGCTCACTACTGACTAGCGGGAGCGGCACCGGGGAGCTGTTTTTT; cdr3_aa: CASSLLTSGSGTGELFF
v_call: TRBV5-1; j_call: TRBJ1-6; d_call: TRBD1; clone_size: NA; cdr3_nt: TGCGCCAGCAGCCTCAGACAGGGTAATTCACCCCTCCACTTT; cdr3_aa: CASSLRQGNSPLHF
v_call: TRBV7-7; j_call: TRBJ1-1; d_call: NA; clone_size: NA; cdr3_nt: TGTGCTAGCAGCCCAGTGGTGGGACAGAACACTGAAGCTTTCTTT; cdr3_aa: CASSPVVGQNTEAFF
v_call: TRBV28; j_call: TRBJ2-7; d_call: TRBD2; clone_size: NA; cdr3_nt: TGTGCCAGCATTCCTCCTGGGGGTAGCGGGAGCTCCTACGAGCAGTACTTC; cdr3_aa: CASIPPGGSGSSYEQYF
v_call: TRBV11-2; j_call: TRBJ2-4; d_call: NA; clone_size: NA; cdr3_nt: TGTGCCAGCAGCTTAGATGTCGGACTAACGGGCGGCAAAAACATTCAGTACTTC; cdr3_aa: CASSLDVGLTGGKNIQYF
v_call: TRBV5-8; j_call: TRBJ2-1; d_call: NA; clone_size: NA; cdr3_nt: TGTGCCGGATATGGACGGTTTCGTTACAATGAGCAGTTCTTC; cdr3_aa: CAGYGRFRYNEQFF
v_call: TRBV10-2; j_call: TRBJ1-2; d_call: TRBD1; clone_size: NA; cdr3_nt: TGCGCCAGCAGTGAGCGGACAGGGTTCGGCTATGGCTACACCTTC; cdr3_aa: CASSERTGFGYGYTF
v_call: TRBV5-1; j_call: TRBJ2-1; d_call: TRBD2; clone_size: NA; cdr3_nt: TGCGCCAGCAGCCCTCAGACCAGCGGGAGGTACAATGAGCAGTTCTTC; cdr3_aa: CASSPQTSGRYNEQFF
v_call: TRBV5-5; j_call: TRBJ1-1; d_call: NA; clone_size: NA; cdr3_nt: TGTGCCAGCAGCTTGGGGGCGGCCAACACTGAAGCTTTCTTT; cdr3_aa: CASSLGAANTEAFF
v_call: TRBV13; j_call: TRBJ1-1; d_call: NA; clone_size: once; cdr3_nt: TGTGCCAGCAGCCTACCCCCCGGCAGGGAGAACACTGAAGCTTTCTTT; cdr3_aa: CASSLPPGRENTEAFF
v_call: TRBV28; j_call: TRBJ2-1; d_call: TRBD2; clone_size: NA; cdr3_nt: TGTGCCAGCAGTTCGCTAGCGGGAGGGCTAAATGAGCAGTTCTTC; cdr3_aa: CASSSLAGGLNEQFF
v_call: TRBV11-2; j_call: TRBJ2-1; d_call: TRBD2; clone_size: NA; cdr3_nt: TGTGCCAGCAGGGCCGGGGCTAGCGGGAGGGTCCCTGGGGATGAGCAGTTCTTC; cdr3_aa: CASRAGASGRVPGDEQFF
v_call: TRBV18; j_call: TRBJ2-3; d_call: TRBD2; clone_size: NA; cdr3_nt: TGTGCCAGCTCACCCGGGGAGATAGCGGGAGGCACAGATACGCAGTATTTT; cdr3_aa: CASSPGEIAGGTDTQYF
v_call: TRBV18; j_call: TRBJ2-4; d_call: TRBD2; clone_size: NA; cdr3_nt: TGTGCCAGCTCATTTTCTAGCGGAGTAGCCAAAAACATTCAGTACTTC; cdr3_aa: CASSFSSGVAKNIQYF
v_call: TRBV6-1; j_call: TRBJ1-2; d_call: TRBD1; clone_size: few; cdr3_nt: TGTGCCAGCAGTGAAGCGGGACAGGGAATCTATGGCTACACCTTC; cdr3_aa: CASSEAGQGIYGYTF
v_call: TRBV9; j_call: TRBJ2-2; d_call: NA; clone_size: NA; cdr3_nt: TGTGCCAGCAACAAGCCCACCGGGGAGCTGTTTTTT; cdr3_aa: CASNKPTGELFF
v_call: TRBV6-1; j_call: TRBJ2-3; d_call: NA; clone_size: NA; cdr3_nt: TGTGCCAGCAGTGAAGCGTGGCCAGGGACTAGCACAGATACGCAGTATTTT; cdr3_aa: CASSEAWPGTSTDTQYF
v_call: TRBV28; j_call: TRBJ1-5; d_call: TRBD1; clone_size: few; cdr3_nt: TGTGCCAGCACCACGTGGACAGGTCAGCCCCAGCATTTT; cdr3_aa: CASTTWTGQPQHF
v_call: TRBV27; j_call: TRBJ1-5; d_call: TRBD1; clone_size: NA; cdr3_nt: TGTGCCAGCTGGACAGGGACCCTTAATCAGCCCCAGCATTTT; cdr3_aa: CASWTGTLNQPQHF
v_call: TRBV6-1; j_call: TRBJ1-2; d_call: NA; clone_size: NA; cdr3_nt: TGTGCCAGCAGTGAAAGGTATGGCTACACCTTC; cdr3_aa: CASSERYGYTF
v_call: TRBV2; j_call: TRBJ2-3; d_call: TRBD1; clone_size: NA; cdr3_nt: TGTGCCAGCAGAACGGACAGGGGAGATACGCAGTATTTT; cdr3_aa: CASRTDRGDTQYF
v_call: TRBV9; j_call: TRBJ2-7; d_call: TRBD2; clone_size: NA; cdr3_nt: TGTGCCAGCAGCGTAGGAGGGACTAGCGGGAGCACCTACGAGCAGTACTTC; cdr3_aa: CASSVGGTSGSTYEQYF
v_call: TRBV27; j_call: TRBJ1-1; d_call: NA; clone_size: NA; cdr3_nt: TGTGCCAGCAGTTCCGGGACAATCAAGAACACTGAAGCTTTCTTT; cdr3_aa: CASSSGTIKNTEAFF
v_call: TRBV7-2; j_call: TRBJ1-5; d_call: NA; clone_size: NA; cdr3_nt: TGTGCCAGCAGCTTATCCGGGGATAATCAGCCCCAGCATTTT; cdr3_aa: CASSLSGDNQPQHF